The 7 T cell receptor beta chains presented below share a single source sample, sequenced in a study of blood T cell repertoires in COVID-19. Clones were read by immunoSEQ multiplex PCR, and TCRdb kept only the in-frame ones, dropping some. This sample carries more than 250,000 clones, around 80% of them seen once, and the ten largest clones take about 1.2%. Sequences were obtained from peripheral blood. All receptors derive from a woman aged 45 to 65 with acute or convalescent COVID-19.

CDR3 sequence reads: CSVVQGSSYEQYF. CDR3 sequence (DNA): TGCAGCGTTGTTCAGGGAAGCTCCTACGAGCAGTACTTC. The chain has TRBV29-1 and TRBJ2-7, with D possibly being TRBD1 (5 bases). Per the germline V gene, CDR1 is SQVTM and CDR2 is ANQGSEA. V lost 4 bases and J 0 bases, leaving 10 bases between the germline ends. The CDR3 is 13 amino acids.

The rearrangement joins TRBV24-1 to TRBJ2-1, with a tentative D call TRBD1 (5 bases). The CDR3 consists of 16 residues. Germline CDR1 and CDR2: KGHDR and SFDVKD. Trimming removed 2 bases from V and 7 bases from J, with 17 bases in between. CDR3 nucleotides: TGTGCCACCAGTGATTCGTTGACCTCCCAGGGTAATGAGCAGTTCTTC. It codes for CATSDSLTSQGNEQFF.

The rearrangement links TRBV9 to TRBJ2-3, with a weak D call TRBD1 (5 bases). CDR3 length equals 14 residues. Germline assignment: CDR1 SGDLS and CDR2 YYNGEE. Trimming removed 0 bases from V and 2 bases from J, with 7 bases in between. The CDR3 spells CASSVDGATDTQYF. The CDR3 bases are TGTGCCAGCAGCGTAGATGGGGCCACAGATACGCAGTATTTT. Supplemented by reference TRBV9 and TRBJ2-3, the full variable domain reads DSGVTQTPKHLITATGQRVTLRCSPRSGDLSVYWYQQSLDQGLQFLIQYYNGEERAKGNILERFSAQQFPDLHSELNLSSLELGDSALYFCASSVDGATDTQYFGPGTRLTVL.

This clone came up once. The chain links TRBV7-9 to TRBJ1-4, with D maybe TRBD1 (5 bases). This CDR3 comprises 15 residues. Germline CDR1 reads SEHNR; CDR2 reads FQNEAQ (reference sequence). V was trimmed by 7 bases and J by 6 bases, leaving 18 bases between them. The DNA of the CDR3 is TGTGCCAGCACCCCGCGAGGCGGGGACGATGAAAAACTGTTTTTT. It yields the protein CASTPRGGDDEKLFF. The variable domain in full, with the rest retrieved from reference TRBV7-9 and TRBJ1-4, is DTGVSQNPRHKITKRGQNVTFRCDPISEHNRLYWYRQTLGQGPEFLTYFQNEAQLEKSRLLSDRFSAERPKGSFSTLEIQRTEQGDSAMYLCASTPRGGDDEKLFFGSGTQLSVL.

A single count supports this clone. This chain's CDR3 is CASSALGPPRQYF. DNA of the CDR3: TGTGCCAGCAGCGCCTTGGGCCCCCCGCGGCAGTACTTC. This chain joins TRBV6-5 and TRBJ2-7; D is ambiguous. Trimming stripped 6 bases from V and 9 bases from J, with 18 bases between. Germline values: CDR1 MNHEY, CDR2 SVGAGI. The CDR3 extends over 13 amino acids.

This clone turned up a few times. The rearrangement uses TRBV19 and TRBJ2-3, with 8 bases fitting TRBD2. Germline lookup yields CDR1 LNHDA and CDR2 SQIVND (reference sequence). The CDR3 length is 17 residues. Germline trimming cut 6 bases from V and 8 bases from J; bases unmatched to any gene: 19. The CDR3 loop reads CASSPDTGTRLPGTQYF. As DNA, the CDR3 is TGTGCCAGTAGCCCCGACACCGGGACTAGGCTCCCCGGTACGCAGTATTTT.

The V and J genes are TRBV12-3 or TRBV12-4 and TRBJ1-4, with a possible D match to TRBD1 (5 bases). V lost 5 bases and J lost 7, with 11 bases in between. CDR3 length: 13 residues. The DNA of the CDR3 is TGTGCCAGCAGTGACAGCATCGCTGAAAAACTGTTTTTT. Translated: CASSDSIAEKLFF.